This paragraph covers one T cell receptor beta chain sequence. Its antigen is not known. This table comes from immunoSEQ multiplex PCR, and its TCRdb copy is limited to in-frame clones, with some not included. In the table there are 55,000 or so clones, nearly 70% of which are singletons. The data stem from a study of CD4+ T cells in melanoma. Findings of the study overall: Reportedly, melanoma neoantigen-specific CD4+ T cells showed varied differentiation states.

V trimming: 0 bases; J trimming: 4 bases; junction bases outside the gene matches: 2. CDR1 SGHRS and CDR2 YFSETQ come from the germline V gene. This CDR3 spans 14 amino acids. This clonotype was sampled from a human donor with melanoma. The sample taken for sequencing was tumor tissue. V usage is TRBV5-1 and J usage is TRBJ2-7, with TRBD1 matching 9 bases. The CDR3 DNA sequence: TGCGCCAGCAGCTTGGGGACAGGGGTTTACGAGCAGTACTTC. Translation: CASSLGTGVYEQYF.